This T cell receptor beta chain appears in the sequencing data of a study of T cell responses to AZD1222 COVID-19 vaccine. The data were produced by immunoSEQ multiplex PCR, yet TCRdb's version contains in-frame clones alone and is incomplete. The sample gives 95,000 to 150,000 clones, roughly nine tenths of which show up once; 5% to 6% is in the top ten. Trimming cost V 5 bases and J 5 bases; bases outside gene matches: 8. The germline V gene encodes CDR1 SNHLY and CDR2 FYNNEI. This CDR3 has 14 amino acids. Findings and caveats of the study: It was only after the peak T cell response that any repertoires were sampled. Elevations in Spike-specific TCR breadth and depth followed administration of two AZD1222 doses. Among AZD1222 vaccinees, only six or seven were seropositive at baseline.

In the case of this clone: Its antigen is undetermined.

This material consisted of peripheral blood, taken on day 0 of AZD1222 vaccination. The V and J genes are TRBV2 and TRBJ1-1, with 7 nucleotides matching TRBD1. This TCR derives from an adult in good health. Here the CDR3 DNA reads TGTGCCAGCAGTTGGGACAGACGAACGACTGAAGCTTTCTTT. Protein sequence: CASSWDRRTTEAFF. The complete variable domain, with remaining parts taken from reference TRBV2 and TRBJ1-1, reads EPEVTQTPSHQVTQMGQEVILRCVPISNHLYFYWYRQILGQKVEFLVSFYNNEISEKSEIFDDQFSVERPDGSNFTLKIRSTKLEDSAMYFCASSWDRRTTEAFFGQGTRLTVV.